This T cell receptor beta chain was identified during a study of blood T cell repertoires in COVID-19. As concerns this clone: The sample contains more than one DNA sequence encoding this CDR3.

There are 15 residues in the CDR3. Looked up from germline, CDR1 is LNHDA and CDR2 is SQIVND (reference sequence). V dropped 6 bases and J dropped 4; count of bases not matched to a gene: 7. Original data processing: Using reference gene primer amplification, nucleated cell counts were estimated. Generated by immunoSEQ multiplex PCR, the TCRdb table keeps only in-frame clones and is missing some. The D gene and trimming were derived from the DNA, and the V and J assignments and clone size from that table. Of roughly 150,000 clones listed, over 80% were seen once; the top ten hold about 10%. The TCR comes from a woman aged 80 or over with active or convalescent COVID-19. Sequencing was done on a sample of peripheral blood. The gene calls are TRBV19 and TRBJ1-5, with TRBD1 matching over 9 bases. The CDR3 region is CASSPQDRGNQPQHF. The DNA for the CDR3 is TGTGCCAGTAGCCCTCAGGACAGGGGAAATCAGCCCCAGCATTTT.